The following is a T cell receptor (beta chain) sequence with its context. This clonotype occurred a few times. Its antigen is unknown. Base quality data are lacking; no much larger clone is found one base away. The data were taken from a study of identical twins (dated by TCRdb to about 2016). About the investigation overall: To test whether fetal clonotypes persist, the study used deep sequencing on TCR alpha and beta repertoires from monozygotic twins, unrelated adults of various ages, and cord blood. Replicate twin experiments were performed at different times using different library preparation protocols to rule out contamination. Study-wide conclusions, independent of this receptor: Out-of-frame TCR alpha sharing in monozygotic twins was systematically underestimated by recombination models, whereas sharing between unrelated individuals was in agreement with the recombination models. Abundant cord blood beta clonotypes had fewer insertions, young adult naive repertoires showed a similar but weaker trend, and memory repertoires showed no such trend. Invariant T cells such as MAIT and iNKT could partly confound zero-insertion analyses, although diverse VJ usage argued against such confounding for most clonotypes. Because the same donors could not be followed over many years, conclusions were based on cross-sectional statistical analysis. Compared with coincidental sharing between unrelated individuals, an excess of low generation-probability sequences was observed among out-of-frame TCR alpha sequences shared between twins. Excess twin sharing in beta out-of-frame sequences was weaker because fewer shared sequences lowered the signal-to-noise ratio.

The protocol used for the library was 5' RACE. The run used an Illumina HiSeq 2000. A universal primer binding site was introduced by template switching, and a unique molecular identifier was present in the final cDNA, enabling accurate counting of TCR cDNA molecules. First-strand cDNA for TCR alpha and beta chains was synthesized from specific primers in the conserved constant-segment region. To control for contamination, every cDNA library was double barcoded, receiving both a SMART-Mk sample barcode and Illumina barcodes. Two successive PCR steps introduced TruSeq adapter sequences along with Illumina sample barcodes. Sequencing of the TCR alpha and beta cDNA libraries was done on the Illumina HiSeq platform using custom primers. Per the source publication's procedure: MiGEC was used to process raw reads and extract unique molecular identifiers, and MiXCR was used to find CDR3 positions. For each individual, recombination models were inferred using an EM algorithm with the repgenHMM and IGoR tools. The analysis of shared clonotypes was done with the tcR package in R, with sharing normalized by the product of cloneset sizes. To study raw recombination without the effects of thymic and clonal selection, out-of-frame nonproductive sequences were analyzed. Using fastp at Q25 and MiXCR, TCRdb reprocessed the public reads and kept productive beta chains. Identical CDR3 proteins give one entry, which carries the most common genes and DNA. What appears here as the V and J calls and clone size reflects TCRdb's work, not the paper's. For this sample the table gives 460,000 or so distinct CDR3 sequences, of which around 14% were detected only once. The ten biggest clones cover around 0.57% of the sample.

All donors were healthy Caucasians. The twin cohort comprised three pairs of female monozygotic twins, all aged roughly 18 to 29 years. Positive isolation kits from Invitrogen were used to isolate CD4+ and CD8+ T cell populations. The same data also went into a second study, on yellow fever vaccine responses in identical twins. As the second publication notes: According to the authors, in identical twins the way T cells responded to vaccination appeared partly convergent and partly personalized. In identical twins, the study followed T cell clones that responded to the vaccine with precision.

Sequenced material: CD4+ T cells sorted from blood. This sequence was found in a woman aged 18-29 years in good health.

The DNA sequence reads TGTGCCAGCAGCTCCTCTCCAGCGGGGGCCAATCAAGAGACCCAGTACTTC. This sequence encodes CASSSSPAGANQETQYF. This sequence uses TRBV7-9 and TRBJ2-5; TRBD2 lines up with 8 middle nucleotides. The CDR3 sequence holds 17 residues, the cysteine and phenylalanine included. Only the CDR3 region is kept as DNA, spanning 51 bases read in frame from base 1. V is trimmed back by 4 bases and J by 2 bases, and the junction contains 12 bases that no gene match accounts for. The CDR1 and CDR2 encoded by the germline V gene (reference sequence) are SEHNR and FQNEAQ.